This T cell receptor (beta chain) stems from a study of cytomegalovirus exposure and HLA in healthy donors. This clone was seen only a few times. Its antigen is not identified. This PCR relied on a set of 60 Vbeta primers and 13 Jbeta primers. The repertoire was sequenced with immunoSEQ multiplex PCR; TCRdb's copy has only in-frame clones and lacks some. Of 100,000 to 120,000 clones in the sample, around 15% were seen once. The CDR3 consists of 12 residues. From germline, CDR1 is SGHTA and CDR2 FQGNSA. The germline V and J ends were trimmed by 7 bases and 6 bases, with 7 bases remaining between them. The study, taken as a whole, reports: Researchers reported that three CMV-associated chains were confirmed in vitro as CMV antigen-specific.

Sequencing was carried out using PBMCs. The J gene is TRBJ1-6, the V gene TRBV7-2; D not certain. The receptor's source is a female donor in good health and CMV-seronegative. CDR3 protein: CASNSGNSPLHF. The CDR3, as DNA: TGTGCCAGCAATAGTGGTAATTCACCCCTCCACTTT.